This T cell receptor (beta chain) was recorded in a study of breast tumors, draining lymph nodes, adjacent tissues. Study-wide results and caveats: That most tumor T cells come from lymph nodes remained unproven.

V lost 7 bases and J 0 bases, leaving 11 bases between the germline ends. Germline V CDR1 and CDR2: LGHDT, YNNKEL (reference sequence). CDR3 size: 14 residues. Axillary draining lymph nodes of breast cancer patients supplied the node samples. TCRdb processed the multiplex PCR reads anew with MiXCR; each CDR3 protein has one entry. The table includes some 150,000 distinct CDR3 sequences, around 22% detected once. This clonotype was seen at least ten times. The antigen is undetermined. This receptor was identified in a female donor with breast cancer. Some clones in this sample may be carry-over from other donors' samples. The sequenced sample was axillary lymph node tissue. The chain links TRBV3-1 to TRBJ2-3; a possible D gene is TRBD1 (5 bases). As DNA, the CDR3 is TGTGCCAGCACTAGGGGTATTAGCACAGATACGCAGTATTTT. Translation: CASTRGISTDTQYF.